By share, the clone carrying this TCR beta chain counts as medium-sized. Antigen unknown. This entry comes from a study of vaccination and CD4 T cells after COVID-19. Looking at the study overall: Cells were stimulated with overlapping spike peptide pools from SARS-CoV-2, HCoV-NL63, HCoV-OC43 and HCoV-229E. Findings and caveats of the study: The study found median SARS-CoV-2-reactive clonotypes rising from roughly 21 to 40, not significantly.

Regarding treatment: 10-day PBMC culture with coronavirus spike peptide pools or control peptides (ViraFEST assay). Sequencing of cultured CD4+ T cell DNA used the Oncomine TCR Beta short-read assay. TCRdb independently ran MiXCR on the PCR reads; one entry per CDR3 protein. The repertoire holds approximately 9,700 distinct CDR3 sequences, with about 27% as singletons. Trimming cost V 1 base and J 8 bases, with 14 bases left between them. The germline V gene encodes CDR1 DFQATT and CDR2 SNEGSKA (reference sequence). The CDR3 loop spans 13 amino acids. The specimen was CD4+ T cells from blood, cultured in vitro, collected before SARS-CoV-2 vaccination. The chain uses TRBV20-1 and TRBJ1-2; tentative D call: TRBD1 (5 bases). The origin of this receptor is a human donor who received a COVID-19 vaccine. CDR3 amino acids: CSARVSGMRGYTF. CDR3 nucleotides: TGCAGTGCTAGAGTATCAGGGATGCGGGGCTACACCTTC.